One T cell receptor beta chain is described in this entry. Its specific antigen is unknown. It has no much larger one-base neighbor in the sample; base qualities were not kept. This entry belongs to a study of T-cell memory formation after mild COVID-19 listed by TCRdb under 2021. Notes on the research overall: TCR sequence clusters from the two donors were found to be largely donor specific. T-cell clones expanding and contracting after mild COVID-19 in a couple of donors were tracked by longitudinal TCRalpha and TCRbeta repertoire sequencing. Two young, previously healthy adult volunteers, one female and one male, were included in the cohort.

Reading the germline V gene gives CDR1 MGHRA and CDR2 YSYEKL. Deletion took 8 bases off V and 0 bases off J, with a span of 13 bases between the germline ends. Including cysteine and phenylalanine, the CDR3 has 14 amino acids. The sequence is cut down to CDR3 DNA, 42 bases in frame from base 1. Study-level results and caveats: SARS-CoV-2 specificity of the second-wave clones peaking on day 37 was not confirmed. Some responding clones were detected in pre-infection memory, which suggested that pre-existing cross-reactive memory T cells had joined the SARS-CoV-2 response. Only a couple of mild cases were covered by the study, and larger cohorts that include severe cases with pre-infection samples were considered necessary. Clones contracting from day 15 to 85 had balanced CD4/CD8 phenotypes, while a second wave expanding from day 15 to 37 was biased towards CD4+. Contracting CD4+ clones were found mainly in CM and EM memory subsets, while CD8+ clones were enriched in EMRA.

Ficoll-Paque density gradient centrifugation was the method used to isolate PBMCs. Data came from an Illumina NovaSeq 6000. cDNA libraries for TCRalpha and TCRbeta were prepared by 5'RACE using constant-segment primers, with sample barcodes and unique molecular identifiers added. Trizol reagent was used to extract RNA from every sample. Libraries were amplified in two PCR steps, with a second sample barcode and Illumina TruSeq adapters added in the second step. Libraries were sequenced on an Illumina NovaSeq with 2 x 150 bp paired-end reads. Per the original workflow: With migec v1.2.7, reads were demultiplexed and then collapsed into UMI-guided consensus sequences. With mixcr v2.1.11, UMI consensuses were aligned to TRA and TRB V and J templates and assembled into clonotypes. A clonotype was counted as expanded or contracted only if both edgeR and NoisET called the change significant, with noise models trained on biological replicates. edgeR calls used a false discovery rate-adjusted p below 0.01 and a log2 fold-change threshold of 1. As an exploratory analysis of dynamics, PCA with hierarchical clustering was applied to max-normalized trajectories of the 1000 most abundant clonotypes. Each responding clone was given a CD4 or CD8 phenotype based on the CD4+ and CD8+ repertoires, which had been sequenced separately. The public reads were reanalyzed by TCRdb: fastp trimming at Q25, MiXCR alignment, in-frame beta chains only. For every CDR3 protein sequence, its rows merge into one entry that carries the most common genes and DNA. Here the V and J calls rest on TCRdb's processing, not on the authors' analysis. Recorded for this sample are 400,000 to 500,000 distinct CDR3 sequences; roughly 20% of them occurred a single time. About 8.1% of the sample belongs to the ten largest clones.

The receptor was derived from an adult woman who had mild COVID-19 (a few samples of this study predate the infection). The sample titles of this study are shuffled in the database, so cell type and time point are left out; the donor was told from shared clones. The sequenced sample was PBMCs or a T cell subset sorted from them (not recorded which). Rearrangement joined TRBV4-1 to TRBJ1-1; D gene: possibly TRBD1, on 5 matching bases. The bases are TGCGCCAGCCTGGGGCCCACCTTGAACACTGAAGCTTTCTTT. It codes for CASLGPTLNTEAFF.